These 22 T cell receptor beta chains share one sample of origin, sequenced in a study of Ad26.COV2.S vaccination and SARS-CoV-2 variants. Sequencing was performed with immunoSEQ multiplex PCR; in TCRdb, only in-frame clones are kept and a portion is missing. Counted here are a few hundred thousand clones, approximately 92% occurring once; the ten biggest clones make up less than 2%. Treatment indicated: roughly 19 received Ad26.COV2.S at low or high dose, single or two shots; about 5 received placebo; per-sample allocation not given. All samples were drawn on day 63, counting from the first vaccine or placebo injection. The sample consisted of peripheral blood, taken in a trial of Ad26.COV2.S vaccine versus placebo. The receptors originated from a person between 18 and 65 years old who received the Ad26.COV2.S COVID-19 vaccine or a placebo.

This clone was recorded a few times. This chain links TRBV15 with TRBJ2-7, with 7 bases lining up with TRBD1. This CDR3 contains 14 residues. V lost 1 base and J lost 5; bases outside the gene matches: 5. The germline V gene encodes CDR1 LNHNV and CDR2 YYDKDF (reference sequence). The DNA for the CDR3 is TGTGCCACCAGCAGAGGGACAGGATCGGACGAGCAGTACTTC. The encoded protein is CATSRGTGSDEQYF. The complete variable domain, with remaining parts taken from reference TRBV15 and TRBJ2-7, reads DAMVIQNPRYQVTQFGKPVTLSCSQTLNHNVMYWYQQKSSQAPKLLFHYYDKDFNNEADTPDNFQSRRPNTSFCFLDIRSPGLGDTAMYLCATSRGTGSDEQYFGPGTRLTVT.

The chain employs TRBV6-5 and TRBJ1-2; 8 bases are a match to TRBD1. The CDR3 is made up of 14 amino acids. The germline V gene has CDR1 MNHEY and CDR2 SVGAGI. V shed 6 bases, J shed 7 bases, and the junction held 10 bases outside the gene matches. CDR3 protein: CASRSPGQVAGYTF. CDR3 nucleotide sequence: TGTGCCAGCAGGTCCCCGGGACAGGTCGCTGGCTACACCTTC.

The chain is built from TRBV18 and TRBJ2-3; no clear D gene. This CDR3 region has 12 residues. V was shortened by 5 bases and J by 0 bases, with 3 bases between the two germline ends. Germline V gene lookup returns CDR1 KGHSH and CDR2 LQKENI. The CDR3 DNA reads TGTGCCAGCTCAGGCAGCACAGATACGCAGTATTTT. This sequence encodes CASSGSTDTQYF.

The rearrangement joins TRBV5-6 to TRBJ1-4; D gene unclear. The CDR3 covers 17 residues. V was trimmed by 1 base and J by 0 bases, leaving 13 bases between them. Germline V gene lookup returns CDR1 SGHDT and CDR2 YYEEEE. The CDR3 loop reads CASSLFRGWSTNEKLFF. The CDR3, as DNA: TGTGCCAGCAGCTTGTTCCGCGGGTGGTCAACTAATGAAAAACTGTTTTTT.

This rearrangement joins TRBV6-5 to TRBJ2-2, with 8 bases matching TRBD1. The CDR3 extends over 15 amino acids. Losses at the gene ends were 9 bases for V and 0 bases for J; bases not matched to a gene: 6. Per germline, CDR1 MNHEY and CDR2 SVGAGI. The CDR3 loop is CASITGQANTGELFF. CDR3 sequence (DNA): TGTGCCAGTATTACGGGACAGGCGAACACCGGGGAGCTGTTTTTT.

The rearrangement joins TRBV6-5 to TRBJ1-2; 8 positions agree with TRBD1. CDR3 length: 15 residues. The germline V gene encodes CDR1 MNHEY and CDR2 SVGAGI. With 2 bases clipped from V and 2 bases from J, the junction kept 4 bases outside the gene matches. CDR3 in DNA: TGTGCCAGCAGTTACAGGGACAGGCTAAACTATGGCTACACCTTC. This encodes CASSYRDRLNYGYTF.

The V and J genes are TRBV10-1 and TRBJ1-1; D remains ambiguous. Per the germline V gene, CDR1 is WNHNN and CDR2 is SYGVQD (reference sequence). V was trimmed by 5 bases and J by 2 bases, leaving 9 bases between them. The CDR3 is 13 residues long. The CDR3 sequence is CASSTGKNTEAFF. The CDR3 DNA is TGCGCCAGCAGTACCGGGAAAAACACTGAAGCTTTCTTT.

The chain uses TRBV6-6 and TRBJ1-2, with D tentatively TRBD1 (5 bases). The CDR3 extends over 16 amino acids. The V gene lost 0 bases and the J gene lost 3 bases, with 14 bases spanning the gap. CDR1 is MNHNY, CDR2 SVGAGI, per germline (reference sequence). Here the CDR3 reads CASSYSPRAGDYGYTF. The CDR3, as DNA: TGTGCCAGCAGTTACTCGCCCAGGGCGGGGGACTATGGCTACACCTTC.

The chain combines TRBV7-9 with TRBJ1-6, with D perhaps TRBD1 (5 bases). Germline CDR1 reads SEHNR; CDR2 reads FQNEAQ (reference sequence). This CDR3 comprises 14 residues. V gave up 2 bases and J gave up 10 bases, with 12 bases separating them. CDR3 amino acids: CASSLSGGQSPLHF. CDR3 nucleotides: TGTGCCAGCAGCTTATCCGGGGGTCAGTCACCCCTCCACTTT.

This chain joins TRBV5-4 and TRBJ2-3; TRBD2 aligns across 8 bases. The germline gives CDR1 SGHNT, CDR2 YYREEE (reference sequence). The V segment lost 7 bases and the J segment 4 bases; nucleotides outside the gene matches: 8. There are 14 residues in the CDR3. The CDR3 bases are TGTGCCAGCGCGGTCGGGGGGGCCGCAGATACGCAGTATTTT. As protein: CASAVGGAADTQYF.

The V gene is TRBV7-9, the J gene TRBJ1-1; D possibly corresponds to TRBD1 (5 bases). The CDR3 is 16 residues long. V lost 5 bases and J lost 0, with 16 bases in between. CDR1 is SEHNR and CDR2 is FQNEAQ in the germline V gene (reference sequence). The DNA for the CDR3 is TGTGCCAGCAGCCCCAGTGGGGGATCCATGAACACTGAAGCTTTCTTT. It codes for CASSPSGGSMNTEAFF. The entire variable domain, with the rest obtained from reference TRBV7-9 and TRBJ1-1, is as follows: DTGVSQNPRHKITKRGQNVTFRCDPISEHNRLYWYRQTLGQGPEFLTYFQNEAQLEKSRLLSDRFSAERPKGSFSTLEIQRTEQGDSAMYLCASSPSGGSMNTEAFFGQGTRLTVV.

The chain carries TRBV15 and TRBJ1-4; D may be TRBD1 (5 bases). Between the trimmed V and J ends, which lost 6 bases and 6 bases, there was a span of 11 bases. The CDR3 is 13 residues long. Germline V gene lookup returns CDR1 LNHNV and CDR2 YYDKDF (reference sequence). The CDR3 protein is CATRKGVDEKLFF. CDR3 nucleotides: TGTGCCACCAGAAAAGGGGTGGATGAAAAACTGTTTTTT.

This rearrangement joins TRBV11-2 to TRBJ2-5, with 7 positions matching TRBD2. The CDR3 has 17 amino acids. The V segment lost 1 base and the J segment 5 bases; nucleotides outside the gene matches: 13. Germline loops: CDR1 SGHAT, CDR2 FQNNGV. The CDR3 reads CASSLGAGLGYGETQYF. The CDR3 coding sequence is TGTGCCAGCAGCTTAGGAGCGGGGCTTGGGTATGGGGAGACCCAGTACTTC.

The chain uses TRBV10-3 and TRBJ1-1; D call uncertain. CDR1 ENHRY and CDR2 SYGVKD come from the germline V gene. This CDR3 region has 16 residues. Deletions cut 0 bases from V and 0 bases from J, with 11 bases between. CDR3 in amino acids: CAISESLGRMNTEAFF. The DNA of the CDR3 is TGTGCCATCAGTGAGTCTCTGGGCAGGATGAACACTGAAGCTTTCTTT.

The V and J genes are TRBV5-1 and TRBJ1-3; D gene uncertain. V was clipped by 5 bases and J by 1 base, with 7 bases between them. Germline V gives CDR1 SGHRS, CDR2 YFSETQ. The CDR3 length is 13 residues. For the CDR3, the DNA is TGCGCCAGCAGGGACCTTTCTGGAAACACCATATATTTT. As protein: CASRDLSGNTIYF.

The CDR3 loop reads CASSRVGQPQHF. DNA of the CDR3: TGTGCCAGTAGCAGGGTGGGCCAGCCCCAGCATTTT. This sequence joins TRBV6-2 or TRBV6-3 and TRBJ1-5; a weak D match, TRBD1 (5 bases). V was clipped by 9 bases and J by 7 bases, with 13 bases between them. CDR3 size: 12 residues. The germline gives CDR1 MNHEY, CDR2 SVGEGT.

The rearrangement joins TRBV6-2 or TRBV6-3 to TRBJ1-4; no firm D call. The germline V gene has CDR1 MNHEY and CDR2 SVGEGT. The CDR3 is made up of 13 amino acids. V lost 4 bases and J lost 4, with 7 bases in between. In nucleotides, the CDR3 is TGTGCCAGCAGTTTAAGGTTTAATGAAAAACTGTTTTTT. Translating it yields CASSLRFNEKLFF.

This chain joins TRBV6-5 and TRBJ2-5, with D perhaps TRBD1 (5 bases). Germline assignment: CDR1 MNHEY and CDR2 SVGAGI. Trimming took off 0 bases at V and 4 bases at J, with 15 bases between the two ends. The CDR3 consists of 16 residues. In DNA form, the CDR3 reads TGTGCCAGCAGTTACTCGCCCAGGGATATGTTAGAGACCCAGTACTTC. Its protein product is CASSYSPRDMLETQYF.

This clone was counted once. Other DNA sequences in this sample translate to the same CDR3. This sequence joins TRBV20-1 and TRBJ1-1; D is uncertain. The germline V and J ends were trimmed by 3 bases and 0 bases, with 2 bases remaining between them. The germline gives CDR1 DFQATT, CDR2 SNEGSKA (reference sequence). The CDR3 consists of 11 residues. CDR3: CSARLNTEAFF. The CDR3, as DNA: TGCAGTGCTAGGCTGAACACTGAAGCTTTCTTT.

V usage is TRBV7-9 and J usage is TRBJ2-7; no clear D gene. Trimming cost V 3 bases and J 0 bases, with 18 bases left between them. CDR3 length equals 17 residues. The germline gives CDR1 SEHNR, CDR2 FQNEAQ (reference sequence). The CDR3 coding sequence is TGTGCCAGCAGCTTGAGTGGGCTTCCAGGCAACTCCTACGAGCAGTACTTC. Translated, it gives CASSLSGLPGNSYEQYF.

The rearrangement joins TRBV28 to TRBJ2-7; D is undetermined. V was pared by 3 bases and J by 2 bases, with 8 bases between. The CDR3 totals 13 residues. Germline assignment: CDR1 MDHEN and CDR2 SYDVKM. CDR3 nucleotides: TGTGCCAGCAGTTTGATCGGAACCTACGAGCAGTACTTC. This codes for CASSLIGTYEQYF.

DNA of the CDR3: TGTGCCAGCAGCTTAGCCCTACTATACAATGAGCAGTTCTTC. Protein: CASSLALLYNEQFF. The rearrangement joins TRBV7-2 to TRBJ2-1; D is undetermined. V lost 0 bases and J 4 bases, leaving 7 bases between the germline ends. This CDR3 has 14 amino acids. Germline V gives CDR1 SGHTA, CDR2 FQGNSA.